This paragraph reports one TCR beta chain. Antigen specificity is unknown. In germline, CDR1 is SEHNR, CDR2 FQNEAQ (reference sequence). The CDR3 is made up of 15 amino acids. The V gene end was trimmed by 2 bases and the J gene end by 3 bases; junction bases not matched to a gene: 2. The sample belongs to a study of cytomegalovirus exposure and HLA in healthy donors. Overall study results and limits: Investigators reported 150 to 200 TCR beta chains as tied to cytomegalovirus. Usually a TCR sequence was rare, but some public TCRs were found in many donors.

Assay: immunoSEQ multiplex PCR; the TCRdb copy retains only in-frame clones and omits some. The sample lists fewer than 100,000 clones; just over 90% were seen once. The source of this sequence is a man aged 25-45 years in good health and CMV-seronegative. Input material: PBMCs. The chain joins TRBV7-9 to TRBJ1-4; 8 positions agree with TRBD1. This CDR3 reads CASSLTGGANEKLFF. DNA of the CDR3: TGTGCCAGCAGCTTAACAGGGGGGGCTAATGAAAAACTGTTTTTT.